This entry lists 10 T cell receptor beta chains sequenced from one sample in a study of T-cell reconstitution after alpha-beta-depleted transplantation in children. For TCRbeta, the library was prepared with unique molecular identifiers. TCRdb reprocessed the PCR reads via MiXCR and lists one record per CDR3 protein. The sample has 400,000 to 450,000 distinct CDR3 sequences; roughly 43% are singletons. Sequencing was performed on PBMCs, taken before TCRalphabeta/CD19-depleted stem cell transplant. Every receptor here comes from a girl between 2 and 10 years old with aplastic anemia, due to receive a stem cell transplant.

This clonotype was detected ten times or more. The chain links TRBV12-3 or TRBV12-4 to TRBJ1-5, with D possibly TRBD1 on 5 matching bases. The CDR3 loop spans 15 amino acids. Trimming stripped 5 bases from V and 0 bases from J, with 11 bases between. CDR3 protein: CASSEQVYSNQPQHF. Here the CDR3 DNA reads TGTGCCAGCAGTGAACAGGTTTATAGCAATCAGCCCCAGCATTTT.

V is TRBV11-1 and J is TRBJ1-1, with TRBD1 identical over 10 bases. This CDR3 has 18 residues. The V and J ends lost 6 bases and 0 bases, in that order; junction bases with no gene match: 13. The germline V gene has CDR1 SGHAT and CDR2 FQDESV (reference sequence). This CDR3 is CASSFGRDRGFMNTEAFF. The CDR3 region has the DNA TGTGCCAGCAGTTTCGGCCGGGACAGGGGATTTATGAACACTGAAGCTTTCTTT.

This clonotype showed up just a few times. The chain joins TRBV12-3 or TRBV12-4 to TRBJ1-3; 8 bases align to TRBD1. The CDR3 extends over 17 amino acids. V shed 5 bases and J 0 bases; nucleotides not matched to a gene: 9. CDR3 coding DNA: TGTGCCAGCAGTAACGCCGGGACAGGCTTCTCTGGAAACACCATATATTTT. This codes for CASSNAGTGFSGNTIYF.

This clonotype was seen ten or more times. In DNA form, the CDR3 reads TGCGCCAGCAGCCAGGGGGAGGCCGGGGAGCTGTTTTTT. It yields the protein CASSQGEAGELFF. The chain carries TRBV4-1 and TRBJ2-2; TRBD2 might be the D (6 bases). The germline V and J ends were trimmed by 3 bases and 6 bases, with 8 bases remaining between them. Looked up from germline, CDR1 is MGHRA and CDR2 is YSYEKL. This CDR3 has 13 amino acids.

This clonotype has ten or more counts. This chain joins TRBV20-1 and TRBJ2-5; D may correspond to TRBD1 or TRBD2 (6 bases each). The V end was cut by 6 bases, the J end by 4 bases, with 15 bases between. The CDR3 spans 13 residues. The germline CDR1 and CDR2 sequences are DFQATT and SNEGSKA (reference sequence). The CDR3 region is CSAVTQGGETQYF. CDR3 bases: TGCAGTGCAGTGACACAGGGAGGAGAGACCCAGTACTTC.

The V and J genes are TRBV20-1 and TRBJ2-7; D may be TRBD2 (6 bases). This CDR3 contains 14 residues. The germline V and J ends were trimmed by 6 bases and 2 bases, with 17 bases remaining between them. Germline V gene lookup returns CDR1 DFQATT and CDR2 SNEGSKA (reference sequence). CDR3 coding DNA: TGCAGTGCCGCGGGAAAAGCATTACCCTACGAGCAGTACTTC. Translating gives CSAAGKALPYEQYF.

The table lists this clonotype with a few counts. V is TRBV3-1 and J is TRBJ2-5; D is possibly TRBD1 or TRBD2 (5 bases each). Germline CDR1 reads LGHDT; CDR2 reads YNNKEL (reference sequence). The CDR3 totals 18 residues. Between the trimmed V and J ends, which lost 1 base and 2 bases, there was a span of 20 bases. DNA of the CDR3: TGTGCCAGCAGCCAAGGGTTGTGGGGACCCCCGAAACAAGAGACCCAGTACTTC. Translation: CASSQGLWGPPKQETQYF.

This chain joins TRBV7-3 and TRBJ2-3; 15 bases match TRBD2. CDR1 SGHTA and CDR2 FQGTGA come from the germline V gene. With V trimmed by 5 bases and J by 1 base, 7 bases remained unmatched. The CDR3 extends over 18 amino acids. The CDR3 region is CASSTTGLAGGRTDTQYF. DNA for the CDR3: TGTGCCAGCAGCACCACGGGACTAGCGGGGGGCCGCACAGATACGCAGTATTTT.

The J gene is TRBJ2-1, the V gene TRBV20-1, with D hard to call. Trimming took 0 bases from V and 8 from J, leaving 11 bases between them. Looked up from germline, CDR1 is DFQATT and CDR2 is SNEGSKA (reference sequence). CDR3 length equals 13 residues. CDR3 nucleotide sequence: TGCAGTGCTAGAGATTACGGTATATATGAGCAGTTCTTC. Translating it yields CSARDYGIYEQFF.

This chain uses TRBV12-3 or TRBV12-4 with TRBJ1-1; D remains ambiguous. This CDR3 has 8 amino acids. The germline V and J ends were trimmed by 10 bases and 7 bases, with 4 bases remaining between them. The CDR3 DNA sequence: TGTGCCACTCTTGAAGCTTTCTTT. Residues: CATLEAFF.